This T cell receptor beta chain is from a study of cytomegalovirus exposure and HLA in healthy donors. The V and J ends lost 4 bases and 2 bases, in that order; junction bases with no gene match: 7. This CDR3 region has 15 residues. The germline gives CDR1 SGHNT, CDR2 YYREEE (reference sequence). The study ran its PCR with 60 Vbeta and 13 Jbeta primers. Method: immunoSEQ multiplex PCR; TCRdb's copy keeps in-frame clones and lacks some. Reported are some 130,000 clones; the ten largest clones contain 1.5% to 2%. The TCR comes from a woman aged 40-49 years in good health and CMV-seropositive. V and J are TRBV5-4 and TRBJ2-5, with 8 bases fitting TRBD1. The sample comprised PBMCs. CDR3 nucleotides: TGTGCCAGCAGCCGGATCGGGACAGGTCAAGAGACCCAGTACTTC. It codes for CASSRIGTGQETQYF.